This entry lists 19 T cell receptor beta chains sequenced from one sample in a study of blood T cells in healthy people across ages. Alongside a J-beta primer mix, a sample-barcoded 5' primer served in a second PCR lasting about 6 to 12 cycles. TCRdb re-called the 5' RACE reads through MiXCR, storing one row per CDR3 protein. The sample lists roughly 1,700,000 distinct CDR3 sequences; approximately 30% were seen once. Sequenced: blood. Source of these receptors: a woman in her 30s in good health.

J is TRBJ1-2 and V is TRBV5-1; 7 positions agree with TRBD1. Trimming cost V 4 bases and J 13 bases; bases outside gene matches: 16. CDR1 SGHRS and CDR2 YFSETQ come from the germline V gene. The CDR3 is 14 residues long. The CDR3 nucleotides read TGCGCCAGCAGCCCGGAAGGGACAGCTGGGACTATCACCTTC. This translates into CASSPEGTAGTITF.

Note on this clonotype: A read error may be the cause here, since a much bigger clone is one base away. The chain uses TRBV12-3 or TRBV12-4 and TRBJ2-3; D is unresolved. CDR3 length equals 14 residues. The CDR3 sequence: CASSLRATTDAQYF. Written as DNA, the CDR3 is TGTGCCAGCAGTCTACGGGCCACCACAGATGCGCAGTATTTT.

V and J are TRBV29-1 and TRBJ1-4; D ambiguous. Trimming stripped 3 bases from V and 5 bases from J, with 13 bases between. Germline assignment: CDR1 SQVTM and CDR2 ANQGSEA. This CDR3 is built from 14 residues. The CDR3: CSVEWRSGNEKLFF. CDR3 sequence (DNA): TGCAGCGTTGAGTGGAGGTCGGGGAATGAAAAACTGTTTTTT.

CDR3: CASSFESRLAGADTQYF. In nucleotides, the CDR3 is TGTGCCAGCAGCTTCGAAAGCCGACTAGCGGGAGCCGATACGCAGTATTTT. This chain connects TRBV14 to TRBJ2-3, with TRBD2 matching 12 bases. Unmatched junction bases numbered 12, after V lost 5 bases and J lost 6 bases. The germline gives CDR1 SGHDN, CDR2 FVKESK. The CDR3 contains 17 residues.

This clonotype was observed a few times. As DNA, the CDR3 is TGCAGTGCTAGAGACGAATTCAAGGACACTGAAGCTTTCTTT. Its protein is CSARDEFKDTEAFF. This chain connects TRBV20-1 to TRBJ1-1; D is undetermined. Germline CDR1 DFQATT, CDR2 SNEGSKA (reference sequence). The V and J ends lost 0 bases and 3 bases respectively, with 11 bases between them. The length of the CDR3 is 14 residues.

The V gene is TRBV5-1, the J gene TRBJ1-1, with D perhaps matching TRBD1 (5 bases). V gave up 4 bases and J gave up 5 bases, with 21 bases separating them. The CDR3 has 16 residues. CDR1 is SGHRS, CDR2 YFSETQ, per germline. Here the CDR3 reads CASSRAAQRGGTEAFF. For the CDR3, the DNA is TGCGCCAGCAGCCGTGCCGCCCAGAGGGGAGGAACTGAAGCTTTCTTT. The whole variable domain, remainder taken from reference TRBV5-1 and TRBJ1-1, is KAGVTQTPRYLIKTRGQQVTLSCSPISGHRSVSWYQQTPGQGLQFLFEYFSETQRNKGNFPGRFSGRQFSNSRSEMNVSTLELGDSALYLCASSRAAQRGGTEAFFGQGTRLTVV.

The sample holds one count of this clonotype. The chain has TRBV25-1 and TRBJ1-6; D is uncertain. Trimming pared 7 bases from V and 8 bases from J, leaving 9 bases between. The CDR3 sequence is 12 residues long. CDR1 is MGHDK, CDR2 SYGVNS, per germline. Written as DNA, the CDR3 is TGTGCCAGCATCGGCGGCGATTCACCCCTCCACTTT. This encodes CASIGGDSPLHF.

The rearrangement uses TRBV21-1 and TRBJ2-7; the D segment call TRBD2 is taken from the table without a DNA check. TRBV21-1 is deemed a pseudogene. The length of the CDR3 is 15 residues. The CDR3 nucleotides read TGTGCCAGCAGCAAAGTGCGGGAGGGCTTATACGAGCAGTACTTC. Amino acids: CASSKVREGLYEQYF.

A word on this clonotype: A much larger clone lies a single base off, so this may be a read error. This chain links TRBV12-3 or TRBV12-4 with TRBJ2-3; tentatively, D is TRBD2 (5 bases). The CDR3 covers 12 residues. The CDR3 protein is CASGLSTDAQYF. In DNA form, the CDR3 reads TGTGCCAGCGGACTTTCCACAGATGCGCAGTATTTT.

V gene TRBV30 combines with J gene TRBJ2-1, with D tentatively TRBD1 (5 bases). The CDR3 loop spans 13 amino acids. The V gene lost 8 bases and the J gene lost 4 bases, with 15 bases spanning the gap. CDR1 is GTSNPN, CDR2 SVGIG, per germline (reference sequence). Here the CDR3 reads CAHTRDSYNEQFF. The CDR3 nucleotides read TGTGCCCATACGAGAGACAGTTACAATGAGCAGTTCTTC.

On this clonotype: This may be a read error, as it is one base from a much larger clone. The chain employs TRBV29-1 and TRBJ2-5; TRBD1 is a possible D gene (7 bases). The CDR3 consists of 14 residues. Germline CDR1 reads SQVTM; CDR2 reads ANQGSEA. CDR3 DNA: TGCAGCATAAGCGGACAGGCTTCCCGGGAGACCCGGTACTTC. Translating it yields CSISGQASRETRYF.

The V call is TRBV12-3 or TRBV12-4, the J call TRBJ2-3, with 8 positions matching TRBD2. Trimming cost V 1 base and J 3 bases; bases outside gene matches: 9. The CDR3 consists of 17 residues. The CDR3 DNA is TGTGCCAGCAGTTTAGGTATTGGCGGGGGGCCGACAGATACGCAGTATTTT. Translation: CASSLGIGGGPTDTQYF.

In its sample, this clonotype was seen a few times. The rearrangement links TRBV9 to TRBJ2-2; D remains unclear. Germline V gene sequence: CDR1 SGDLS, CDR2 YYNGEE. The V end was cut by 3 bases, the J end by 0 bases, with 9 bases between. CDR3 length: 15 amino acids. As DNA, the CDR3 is TGTGCCAGCAGCGGAAGCCACGCGAACACCGGGGAGCTGTTTTTT. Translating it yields CASSGSHANTGELFF.

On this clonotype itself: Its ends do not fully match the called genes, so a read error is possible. This CDR3 reads CNARIKPGSRETQYF. The CDR3 DNA follows: TGCAATGCTAGAATTAAGCCAGGGAGCAGGGAGACCCAGTACTTC. V is TRBV20-1 and J is TRBJ2-4; TRBD1 or TRBD2 may be the D gene (5 bases each). TRBJ2-5 matches the DNA end more closely, so the J call is doubtful. Germline-derived CDR1 and CDR2 are DFQATT and SNEGSKA (reference sequence). The CDR3 runs 15 residues.

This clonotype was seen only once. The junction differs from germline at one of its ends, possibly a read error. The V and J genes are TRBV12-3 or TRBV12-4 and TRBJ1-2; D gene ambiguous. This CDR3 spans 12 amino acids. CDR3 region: CVSTRRLGGYTF. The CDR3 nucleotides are TGTGTCAGCACTAGAAGATTAGGCGGCTACACCTTC.

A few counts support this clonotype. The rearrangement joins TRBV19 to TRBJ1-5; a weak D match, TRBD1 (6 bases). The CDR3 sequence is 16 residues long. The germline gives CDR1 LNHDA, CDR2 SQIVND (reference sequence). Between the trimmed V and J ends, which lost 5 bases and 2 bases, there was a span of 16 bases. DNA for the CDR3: TGTGCCAGTAGTGGAGACAGGTTCTTACGCAATCAGCCCCAGCATTTT. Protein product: CASSGDRFLRNQPQHF.

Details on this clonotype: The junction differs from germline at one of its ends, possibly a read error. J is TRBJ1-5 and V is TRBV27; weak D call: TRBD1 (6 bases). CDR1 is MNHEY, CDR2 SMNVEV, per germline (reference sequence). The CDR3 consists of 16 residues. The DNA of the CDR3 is TGTGCCAGCAGTTTAAAAGGGACACCGGACGCTCAGCTCCAGCATTTT. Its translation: CASSLKGTPDAQLQHF.

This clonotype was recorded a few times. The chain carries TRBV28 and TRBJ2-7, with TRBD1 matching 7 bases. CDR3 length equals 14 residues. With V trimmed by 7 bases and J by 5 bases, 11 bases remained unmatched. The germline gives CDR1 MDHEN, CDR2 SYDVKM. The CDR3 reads CASTISQGVDEQYF. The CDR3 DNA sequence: TGTGCCAGCACTATCAGTCAGGGGGTGGACGAGCAGTACTTC.

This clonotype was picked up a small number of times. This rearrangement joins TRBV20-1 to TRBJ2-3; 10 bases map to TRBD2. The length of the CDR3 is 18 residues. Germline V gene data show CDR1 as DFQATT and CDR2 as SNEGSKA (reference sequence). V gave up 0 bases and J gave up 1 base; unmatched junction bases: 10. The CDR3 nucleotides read TGCAGTGCTAGAGATGCGGGCGGAGGGACTAGCGGCACAGATACGCAGTATTTT. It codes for CSARDAGGGTSGTDTQYF.